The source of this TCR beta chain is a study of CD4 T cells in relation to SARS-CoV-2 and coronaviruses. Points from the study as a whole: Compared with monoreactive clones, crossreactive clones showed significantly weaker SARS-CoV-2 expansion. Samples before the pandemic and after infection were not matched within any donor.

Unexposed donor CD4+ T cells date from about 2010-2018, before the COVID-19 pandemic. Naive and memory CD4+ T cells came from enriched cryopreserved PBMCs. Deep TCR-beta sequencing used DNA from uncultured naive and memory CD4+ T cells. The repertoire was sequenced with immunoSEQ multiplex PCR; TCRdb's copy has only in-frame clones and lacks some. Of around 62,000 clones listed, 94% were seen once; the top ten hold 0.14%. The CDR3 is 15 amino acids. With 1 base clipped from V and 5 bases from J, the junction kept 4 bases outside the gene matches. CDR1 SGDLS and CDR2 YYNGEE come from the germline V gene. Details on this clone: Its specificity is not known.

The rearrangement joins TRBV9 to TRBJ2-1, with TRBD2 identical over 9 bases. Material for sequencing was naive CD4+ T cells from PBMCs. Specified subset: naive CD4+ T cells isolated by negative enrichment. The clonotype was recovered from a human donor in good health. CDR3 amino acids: CASSVRLADHNEQFF. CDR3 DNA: TGTGCCAGCAGCGTAAGACTAGCGGATCACAATGAGCAGTTCTTC.